This TCR beta chain came from a study of T cell changes during pregnancy in multiple sclerosis. Libraries were prepared by immunoSEQ multiplex PCR; TCRdb keeps only in-frame clonotypes and omits some of them. The data show 50,000 to 55,000 clones, with about nine tenths seen just once and less than 0.5% held by the top ten. V lost 3 bases and J 5 bases, leaving 13 bases between the germline ends. Per the germline V gene, CDR1 is LNHDA and CDR2 is SQIVND (reference sequence). The CDR3 is 14 residues long. Here the sequenced sample was CD4+ T cells from peripheral blood mononuclear cells, taken in the third trimester of pregnancy. This chain joins TRBV19 and TRBJ1-1, with unresolved D. This receptor was identified in a female donor with multiple sclerosis, enrolled in a pregnancy study. The CDR3 sequence is CASSMYGRGTEAFF. The CDR3 DNA reads TGTGCCAGTAGTATGTATGGCCGCGGGACTGAAGCTTTCTTT.